This TCR beta chain was retrieved from a study of T cells after yellow fever vaccination. Study-wide findings and caveats: Post-booster repertoires contained most primary-vaccination clones again (roughly 95% CD4, 88% CD8). Peaking faster, on day 5 versus 15, the secondary response was nonetheless weaker. A small share of clonotypes appeared in both CD4 and CD8 compartments.

The sample holds many counts of this clonotype. Its antigen is undetermined. UMIs and a universal primer site were added when TCR cDNA was made by 5'RACE template switching. TCRdb fed the 5' RACE reads into MiXCR, producing one record per CDR3 protein. The sample gives about 300,000 distinct CDR3 sequences, about 4% of which show up once; approximately 25% is in the top ten. The CDR3 is 14 amino acids. Germline V gene data show CDR1 as MGHRA and CDR2 as YSYEKL. Between the trimmed V and J ends, which lost 5 bases and 6 bases, there was a span of 17 bases. This clonotype originated in a man aged 18 to 30 who received the YFV17D yellow fever vaccine. The specimen comprised PBMCs, sampled 5 days after the yellow fever booster vaccination. The chain is built from TRBV4-1 and TRBJ2-7; perhaps D is TRBD1 or TRBD2 (6 bases each). CDR3 nucleotide sequence: TGCGCCAGCAGCGCACGCGGGACAAGTGGCGAGCAGTACTTC. It codes for CASSARGTSGEQYF.